This T cell receptor (beta chain) was profiled in a study of blood T cell repertoires in COVID-19. About the research overall: COVID-19 samples collected from the United States, Italy and Spain covered acute and convalescent phases. T cells, B-cell-depleted T cells, or PBMCs supplied cDNA or gDNA.

As processed by the authors: Reference gene primers were amplified, and this amplification served to estimate nucleated cell counts. Using immunoSEQ multiplex PCR, the repertoire was profiled, and TCRdb retains in-frame clones only, with some absent. The DNA gave D and trimming, while V, J and clone size come from that table. The sample yields over 55,000 clones, more than 85% seen once. In germline, CDR1 is ENHRY, CDR2 SYGVKD. V lost 3 bases to trimming and J lost 1 base; unmatched junction nucleotides: 8. This CDR3 is 16 amino acids long. The chain links TRBV10-3 to TRBJ1-1, with 7 bases identical to TRBD1. The TCR sequence derives from a man between 60 and 75 years old with acute or convalescent COVID-19. The source material was peripheral blood. DNA for the CDR3: TGTGCCATCAGTGAAATAGGGGGCGAAGGGAACACTGAAGCTTTCTTT. Residues: CAISEIGGEGNTEAFF.